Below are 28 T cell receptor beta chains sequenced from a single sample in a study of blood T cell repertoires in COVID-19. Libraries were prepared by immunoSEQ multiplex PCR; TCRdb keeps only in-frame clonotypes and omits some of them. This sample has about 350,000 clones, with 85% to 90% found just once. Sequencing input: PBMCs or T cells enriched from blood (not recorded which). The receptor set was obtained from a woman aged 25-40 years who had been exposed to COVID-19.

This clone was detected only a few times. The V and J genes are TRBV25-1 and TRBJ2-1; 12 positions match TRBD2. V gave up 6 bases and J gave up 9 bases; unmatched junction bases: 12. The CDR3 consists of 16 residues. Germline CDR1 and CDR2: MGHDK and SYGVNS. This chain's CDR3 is CASSRTSGTPSPEQFF. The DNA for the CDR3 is TGTGCCAGCAGCCGGACTAGCGGGACTCCATCCCCTGAGCAGTTCTTC. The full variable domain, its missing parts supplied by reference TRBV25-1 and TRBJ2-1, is EADIYQTPRYLVIGTGKKITLECSQTMGHDKMYWYQQDPGMELHLIHYSYGVNSTEKGDLSSESTVSRIRTEHFPLTLESARPSHTSQYLCASSRTSGTPSPEQFFGPGTRLTVL.

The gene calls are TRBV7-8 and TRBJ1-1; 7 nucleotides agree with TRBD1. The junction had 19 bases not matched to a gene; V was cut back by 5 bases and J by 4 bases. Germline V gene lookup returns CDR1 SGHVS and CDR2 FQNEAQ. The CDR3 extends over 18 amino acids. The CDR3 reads CASSRTNRQGALPTEAFF. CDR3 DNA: TGTGCCAGCAGCCGAACGAACCGACAGGGAGCTCTTCCCACTGAAGCTTTCTTT.

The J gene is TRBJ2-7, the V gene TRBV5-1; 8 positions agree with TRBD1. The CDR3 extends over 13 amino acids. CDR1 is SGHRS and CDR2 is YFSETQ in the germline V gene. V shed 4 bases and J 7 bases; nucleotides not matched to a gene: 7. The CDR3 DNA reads TGCGCCAGCAGCCTCACCAGGGGGCTAGAGCAGTACTTC. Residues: CASSLTRGLEQYF. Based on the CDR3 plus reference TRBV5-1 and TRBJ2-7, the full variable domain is KAGVTQTPRYLIKTRGQQVTLSCSPISGHRSVSWYQQTPGQGLQFLFEYFSETQRNKGNFPGRFSGRQFSNSRSEMNVSTLELGDSALYLCASSLTRGLEQYFGPGTRLTVT.

The CDR3 here is CASSRVGDTYNEQFF. The CDR3 nucleotides are TGTGCCAGTAGTAGAGTGGGGGACACCTACAATGAGCAGTTCTTC. The rearrangement uses TRBV19 and TRBJ2-1; D possibly corresponds to TRBD1 (6 bases). The CDR3 covers 15 residues. Trimming cost V 4 bases and J 2 bases, with 12 bases left between them. Germline CDR1 LNHDA, CDR2 SQIVND (reference sequence).

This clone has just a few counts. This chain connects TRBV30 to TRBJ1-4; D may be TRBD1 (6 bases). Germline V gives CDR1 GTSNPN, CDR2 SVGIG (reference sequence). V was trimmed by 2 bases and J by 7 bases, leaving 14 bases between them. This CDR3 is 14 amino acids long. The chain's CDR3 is CAWSHRVNLEKLFF. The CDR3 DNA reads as TGTGCCTGGAGTCACAGGGTGAATCTTGAAAAACTGTTTTTT.

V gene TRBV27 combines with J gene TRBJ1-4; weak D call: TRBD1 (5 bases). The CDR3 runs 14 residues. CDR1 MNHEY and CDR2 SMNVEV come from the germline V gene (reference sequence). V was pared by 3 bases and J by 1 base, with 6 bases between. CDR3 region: CASSFQGTNEKLFF. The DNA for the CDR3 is TGTGCCAGCAGTTTTCAGGGAACTAATGAAAAACTGTTTTTT.

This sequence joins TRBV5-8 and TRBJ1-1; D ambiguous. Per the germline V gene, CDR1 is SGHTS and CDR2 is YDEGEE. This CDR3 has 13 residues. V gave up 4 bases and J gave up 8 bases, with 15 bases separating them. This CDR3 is CASSAGPSLEAFF. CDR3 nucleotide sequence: TGTGCCAGCAGCGCGGGCCCTTCCCTAGAAGCTTTCTTT.

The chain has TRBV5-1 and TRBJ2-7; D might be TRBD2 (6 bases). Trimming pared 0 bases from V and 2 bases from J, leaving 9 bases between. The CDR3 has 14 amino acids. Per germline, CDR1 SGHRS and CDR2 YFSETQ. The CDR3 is CASSLDGSTYEQYF. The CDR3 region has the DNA TGCGCCAGCAGCTTGGACGGGAGTACCTACGAGCAGTACTTC.

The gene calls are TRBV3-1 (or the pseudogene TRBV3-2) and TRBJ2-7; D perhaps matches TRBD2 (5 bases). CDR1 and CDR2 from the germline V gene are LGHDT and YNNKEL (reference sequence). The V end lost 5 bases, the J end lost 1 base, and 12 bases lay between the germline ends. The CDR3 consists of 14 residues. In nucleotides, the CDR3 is TGTGCCAGCAGCAAATCAAGCGGATCCTACGAGCAGTACTTC. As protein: CASSKSSGSYEQYF.

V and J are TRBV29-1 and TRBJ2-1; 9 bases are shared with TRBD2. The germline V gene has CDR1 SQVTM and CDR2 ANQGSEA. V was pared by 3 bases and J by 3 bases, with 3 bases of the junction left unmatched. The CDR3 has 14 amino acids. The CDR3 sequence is CSVDLAGSYNEQFF. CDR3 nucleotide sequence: TGCAGCGTTGATCTAGCGGGAAGCTACAATGAGCAGTTCTTC.

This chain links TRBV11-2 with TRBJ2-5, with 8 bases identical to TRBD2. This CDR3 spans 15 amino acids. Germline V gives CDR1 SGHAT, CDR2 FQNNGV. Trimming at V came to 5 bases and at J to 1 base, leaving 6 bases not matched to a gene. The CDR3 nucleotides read TGTGCCAGCAGCCCGACTAGCGTGGGCCAAGAGACCCAGTACTTC. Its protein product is CASSPTSVGQETQYF.

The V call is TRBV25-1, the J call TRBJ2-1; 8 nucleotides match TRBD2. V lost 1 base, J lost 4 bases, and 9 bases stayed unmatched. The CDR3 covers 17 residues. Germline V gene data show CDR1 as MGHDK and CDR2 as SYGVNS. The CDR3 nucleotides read TGTGCCAGCAGTGAATTTAGGGTTAGCGGGACTTACAATGAGCAGTTCTTC. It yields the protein CASSEFRVSGTYNEQFF.

This CDR3 reads CASTHLTGTFGYTF. CDR3 in DNA: TGTGCCAGCACCCATTTGACAGGGACGTTTGGCTACACCTTC. V and J are TRBV5-5 and TRBJ1-2; 7 nucleotides match TRBD1. There are 14 residues in the CDR3. Germline V gives CDR1 SGHKS, CDR2 YYEKEE (reference sequence). Trimming at V came to 6 bases and at J to 7 bases, leaving 12 bases not matched to a gene.

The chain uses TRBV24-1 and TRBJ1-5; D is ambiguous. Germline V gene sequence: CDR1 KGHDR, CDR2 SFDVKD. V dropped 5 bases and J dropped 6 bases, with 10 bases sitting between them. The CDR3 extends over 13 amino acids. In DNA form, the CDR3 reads TGTGCCACCAGTGTGAGGTCTAGTCAGCCCCAGCATTTT. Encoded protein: CATSVRSSQPQHF.

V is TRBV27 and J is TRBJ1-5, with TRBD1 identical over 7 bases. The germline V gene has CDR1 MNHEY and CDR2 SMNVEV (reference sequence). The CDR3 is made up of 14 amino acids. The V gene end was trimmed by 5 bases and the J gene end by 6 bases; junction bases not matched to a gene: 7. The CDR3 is CASSLWTGRQPQHF. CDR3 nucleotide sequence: TGTGCCAGCAGTCTCTGGACAGGCCGTCAGCCCCAGCATTTT.

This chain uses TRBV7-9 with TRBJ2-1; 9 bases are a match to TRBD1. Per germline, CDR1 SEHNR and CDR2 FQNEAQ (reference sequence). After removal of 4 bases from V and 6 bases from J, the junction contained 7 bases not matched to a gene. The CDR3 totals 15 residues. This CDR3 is CASSSQGARSNEQFF. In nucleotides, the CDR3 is TGTGCCAGCAGCTCACAGGGGGCGAGGTCCAATGAGCAGTTCTTC.

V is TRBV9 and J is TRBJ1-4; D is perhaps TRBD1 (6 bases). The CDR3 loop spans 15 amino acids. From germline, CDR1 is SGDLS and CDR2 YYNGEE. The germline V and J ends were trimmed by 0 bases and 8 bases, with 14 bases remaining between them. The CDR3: CASSVGVGHPEKLFF. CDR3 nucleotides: TGTGCCAGCAGCGTAGGGGTGGGACATCCAGAAAAACTGTTTTTT.

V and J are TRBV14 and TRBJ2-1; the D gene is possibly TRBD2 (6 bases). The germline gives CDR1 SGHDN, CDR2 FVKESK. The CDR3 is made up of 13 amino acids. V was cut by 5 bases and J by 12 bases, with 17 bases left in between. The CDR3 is CASSKTAGTLQFF. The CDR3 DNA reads TGTGCCAGCAGCAAAACCGCCGGGACTTTGCAGTTCTTC.

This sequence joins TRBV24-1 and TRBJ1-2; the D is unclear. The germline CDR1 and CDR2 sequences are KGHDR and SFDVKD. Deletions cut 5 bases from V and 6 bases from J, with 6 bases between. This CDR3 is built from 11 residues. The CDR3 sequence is CATSAFDGYTF. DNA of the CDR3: TGTGCCACCAGTGCCTTTGATGGCTACACCTTC.

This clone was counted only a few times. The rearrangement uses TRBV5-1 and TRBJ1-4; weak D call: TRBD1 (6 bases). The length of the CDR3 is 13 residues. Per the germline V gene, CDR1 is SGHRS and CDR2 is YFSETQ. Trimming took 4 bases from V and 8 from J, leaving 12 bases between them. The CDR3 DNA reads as TGCGCCAGCAGCCCGGACAGTTACGAAAAACTGTTTTTT. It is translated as CASSPDSYEKLFF.

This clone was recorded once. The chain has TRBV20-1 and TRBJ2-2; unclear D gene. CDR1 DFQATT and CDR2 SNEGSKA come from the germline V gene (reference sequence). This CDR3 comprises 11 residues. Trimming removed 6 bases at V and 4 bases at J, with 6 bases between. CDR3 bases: TGCAGTGCAAAACTCACCGGGGAGCTGTTTTTT. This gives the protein CSAKLTGELFF.

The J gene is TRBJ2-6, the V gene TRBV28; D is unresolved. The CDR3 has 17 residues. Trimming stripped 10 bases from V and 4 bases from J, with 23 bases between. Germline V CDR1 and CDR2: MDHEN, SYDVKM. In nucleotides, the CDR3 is TGTGCCACCCTACGGGTCTCCTTATCATCGGGGGCCAACGTCCTGACTTTC. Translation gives CATLRVSLSSGANVLTF.

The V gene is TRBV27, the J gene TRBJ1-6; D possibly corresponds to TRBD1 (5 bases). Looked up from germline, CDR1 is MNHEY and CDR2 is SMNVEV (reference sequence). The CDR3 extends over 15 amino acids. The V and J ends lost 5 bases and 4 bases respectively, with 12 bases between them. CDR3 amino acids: CASSIAGTYNSPLHF. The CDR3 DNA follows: TGTGCCAGCAGTATTGCGGGGACTTATAATTCACCCCTCCACTTT.

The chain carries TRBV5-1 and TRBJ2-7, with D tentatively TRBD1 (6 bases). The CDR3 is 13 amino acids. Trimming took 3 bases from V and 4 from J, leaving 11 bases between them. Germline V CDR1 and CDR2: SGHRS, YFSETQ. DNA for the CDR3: TGCGCCAGCAGCTACACAACAGGGTACGAGCAGTACTTC. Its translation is CASSYTTGYEQYF. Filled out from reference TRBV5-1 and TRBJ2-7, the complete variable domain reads KAGVTQTPRYLIKTRGQQVTLSCSPISGHRSVSWYQQTPGQGLQFLFEYFSETQRNKGNFPGRFSGRQFSNSRSEMNVSTLELGDSALYLCASSYTTGYEQYFGPGTRLTVT.

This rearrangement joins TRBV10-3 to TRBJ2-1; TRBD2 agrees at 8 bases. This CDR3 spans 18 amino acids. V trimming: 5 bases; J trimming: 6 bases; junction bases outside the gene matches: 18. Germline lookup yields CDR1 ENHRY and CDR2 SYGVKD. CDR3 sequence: CAISMRRLRREVSNEQFF. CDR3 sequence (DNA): TGTGCCATCAGTATGAGACGGCTCCGGCGGGAGGTGTCCAATGAGCAGTTCTTC.

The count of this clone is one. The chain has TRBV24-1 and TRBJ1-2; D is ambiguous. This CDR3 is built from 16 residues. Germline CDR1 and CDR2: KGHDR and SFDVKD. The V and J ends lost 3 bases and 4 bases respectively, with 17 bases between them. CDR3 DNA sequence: TGTGCCACCAGTGATACTCACTCCAAGGCGGGCTATGGCTACACCTTC. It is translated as CATSDTHSKAGYGYTF.

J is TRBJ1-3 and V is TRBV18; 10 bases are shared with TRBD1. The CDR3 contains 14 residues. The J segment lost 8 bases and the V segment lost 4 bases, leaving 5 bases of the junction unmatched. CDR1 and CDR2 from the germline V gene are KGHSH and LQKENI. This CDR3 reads CASSLGGQGDTIYF. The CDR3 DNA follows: TGTGCCAGCTCACTTGGCGGACAGGGGGACACCATATATTTT.

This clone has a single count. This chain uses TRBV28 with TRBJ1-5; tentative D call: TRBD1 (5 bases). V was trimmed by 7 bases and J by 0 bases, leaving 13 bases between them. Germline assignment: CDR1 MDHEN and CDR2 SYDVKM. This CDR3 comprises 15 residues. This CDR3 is CASTLTDNSNQPQHF. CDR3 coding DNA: TGTGCCAGCACCCTGACAGACAATAGCAATCAGCCCCAGCATTTT.